This T cell receptor (beta chain) was recorded in a study of blood T cells in healthy people across ages. Study-wide points: Correlation between TCR beta diversity and naive T cell percentage was strong.

From germline, CDR1 is MNHEY and CDR2 SVGAGI. This CDR3 has 14 residues. J gave up 5 bases and V 0 bases, and 1 base lay outside the gene matches. The authors ran a second PCR of 7 to 11 cycles using a sample-barcoded 5' primer and a J-beta primer mix. TCRdb itself ran the 5' RACE reads through MiXCR, one entry per CDR3 protein. Of around 400,000 distinct CDR3 sequences listed, over 45% are singletons. PBMCs numbering at least 7 million were isolated per sample. There are a few counts of this clonotype. What it binds is not known. Sequenced: blood. This receptor was taken from a man between 60 and 70 years old in good health. The chain employs TRBV6-5 and TRBJ2-3; 8 bases fit TRBD1. CDR3 DNA sequence: TGTGCCAGCAGTTACTCGACAGGGGTAGATACGCAGTATTTT. Translating gives CASSYSTGVDTQYF.